Following are 28 T cell receptor beta chains from one sample sequenced in a study of cytomegalovirus exposure and HLA in healthy donors. A multiplex PCR was run with 60 Vbeta primers and 13 Jbeta primers. Libraries were prepared by immunoSEQ multiplex PCR; TCRdb keeps only in-frame clonotypes and omits some of them. The sample lists about 180,000 clones; about 81% were seen once. The sample was PBMCs. The receptors were gathered from a woman younger than 45 in good health and CMV-seronegative.

V is TRBV13 and J is TRBJ2-7; possibly TRBD2 for D (5 bases). Germline CDR1 PRHDT, CDR2 FYEKMQ (reference sequence). The V end lost 2 bases, the J end lost 4 bases, and 12 bases lay between the germline ends. The length of the CDR3 is 14 residues. CDR3 sequence: CASSLTGKGYEQYF. The DNA of the CDR3 is TGTGCCAGCAGCTTAACGGGGAAGGGTTACGAGCAGTACTTC.

The chain combines TRBV18 with TRBJ2-7; 7 nucleotides agree with TRBD1. This CDR3 has 13 residues. V trimming: 5 bases; J trimming: 4 bases; junction bases outside the gene matches: 5. The germline V gene encodes CDR1 KGHSH and CDR2 LQKENI. CDR3 coding DNA: TGTGCCAGCTCAGCTCAACAGGGGTACGAGCAGTACTTC. This translates into CASSAQQGYEQYF.

The rearrangement links TRBV5-4 to TRBJ2-5; TRBD2 agrees at 7 bases. This CDR3 comprises 14 residues. V shed 1 base and J 2 bases; nucleotides not matched to a gene: 2. The V gene's germline CDR1 is SGHNT and CDR2 YYREEE (reference sequence). The CDR3 region is CASSLWGGQETQYF. CDR3 nucleotides: TGTGCCAGCAGCTTGTGGGGGGGGCAAGAGACCCAGTACTTC.

V is TRBV28 and J is TRBJ1-1; no clear D. CDR3 length: 12 residues. The V gene's germline CDR1 is MDHEN and CDR2 SYDVKM. Trimming left V 1 base short and J 3 bases short, with 3 bases between. CDR3 residues: CASSLSYTEAFF. The CDR3 DNA reads TGTGCCAGCAGTTTATCGTACACTGAAGCTTTCTTT.

The chain has TRBV5-1 and TRBJ2-2, with 11 bases aligning to TRBD1. Unmatched junction bases numbered 8, after V lost 0 bases and J lost 7 bases. From germline, CDR1 is SGHRS and CDR2 YFSETQ. CDR3 length equals 17 residues. CDR3 in amino acids: CASSLVGQGASDGELFF. CDR3 coding DNA: TGCGCCAGCAGCTTGGTAGGACAGGGGGCTTCGGACGGGGAGCTGTTTTTT.

On this clone itself: This likely comes from a read error, as the CDR3 has no conserved phenylalanine or tryptophan at its end. This chain connects TRBV28 to TRBJ1-2; 10 nucleotides line up with TRBD1. CDR3 size: 14 residues. CDR1 is MDHEN, CDR2 SYDVKM, per germline. The V segment lost 6 bases and the J segment 8 bases; nucleotides outside the gene matches: 9. The CDR3 DNA follows: TGTGCCAGCAGCAACAGACAGGGGGCCTACGGCTACACCCTC. Its protein product is CASSNRQGAYGYTL.

This clone was detected only once. V is TRBV9 and J is TRBJ2-3; 16 bases agree with TRBD2. Germline V gives CDR1 SGDLS, CDR2 YYNGEE. J lost 5 bases, V lost 3 bases, and 15 bases had no gene match. The CDR3 has 20 amino acids. This CDR3 is CASSARLPGLAGGPRDTQYF. CDR3 coding DNA: TGTGCCAGCAGCGCCAGACTTCCGGGACTAGCGGGAGGGCCTAGAGATACGCAGTATTTT.

V usage is TRBV7-9 and J usage is TRBJ1-1; TRBD1 matches 7 bases. The CDR3 is made up of 15 amino acids. The germline V gene encodes CDR1 SEHNR and CDR2 FQNEAQ (reference sequence). V was pared by 6 bases and J by 0 bases, with 7 bases of the junction left unmatched. DNA for the CDR3: TGTGCCAGCAGGCGACAGGGAAGGCTGAACACTGAAGCTTTCTTT. Protein product: CASRRQGRLNTEAFF. Drawing the rest from reference TRBV7-9 and TRBJ1-1, the complete variable domain is DTGVSQNPRHKITKRGQNVTFRCDPISEHNRLYWYRQTLGQGPEFLTYFQNEAQLEKSRLLSDRFSAERPKGSFSTLEIQRTEQGDSAMYLCASRRQGRLNTEAFFGQGTRLTVV.

The chain couples TRBV6-5 to TRBJ2-1, with a possible D match to TRBD2 (5 bases). V was clipped by 6 bases and J by 3 bases, with 15 bases between them. Germline loops: CDR1 MNHEY, CDR2 SVGAGI. This CDR3 has 15 amino acids. The chain's CDR3 is CASRSGGSSYNEQFF. CDR3 DNA: TGTGCCAGCAGGTCAGGAGGCAGTAGCTACAATGAGCAGTTCTTC.

This rearrangement joins TRBV4-3 to TRBJ2-1; 9 nucleotides align to TRBD1. Germline V gene sequence: CDR1 LGHNA, CDR2 YSLEER. The V segment lost 0 bases and the J segment 0 bases; nucleotides outside the gene matches: 12. This CDR3 comprises 20 residues. The CDR3 coding sequence is TGCGCCAGCAGCCAAGATAGCAACAGGGGGCTAGTTTCCTCCTACAATGAGCAGTTCTTC. Amino acids: CASSQDSNRGLVSSYNEQFF.

Concerning this clone itself: The junction and the germline gene differ at one end; a read error may be behind it. The chain couples TRBV30 to TRBJ1-2; 10 nucleotides match TRBD1. Germline V gene lookup returns CDR1 GTSNPN and CDR2 SVGIG (reference sequence). CDR3 length equals 16 residues. The CDR3 sequence: CAWSVLRGSGQGCVAF. For the CDR3, the DNA is TGTGCCTGGAGTGTACTTCGGGGATCGGGACAGGGGTGTGTGGCCTTC.

The chain carries TRBV18 and TRBJ2-1; 13 bases align to TRBD2. Looked up from germline, CDR1 is KGHSH and CDR2 is LQKENI. V shed 0 bases and J 8 bases; nucleotides not matched to a gene: 4. The CDR3 contains 16 residues. The CDR3 sequence: CASSPPTSGGAYEQFF. Here the CDR3 DNA reads TGTGCCAGCTCACCACCTACTAGCGGGGGGGCCTATGAGCAGTTCTTC.

As DNA, the CDR3 is TGTGCCAGCAGCGAAGGGACTAGCGAGCGGACCGGGGAGCTGTTTTTT. Amino acid sequence: CASSEGTSERTGELFF. V and J are TRBV7-9 and TRBJ2-2, with 10 bases that match TRBD2. The CDR3 spans 16 residues. Germline CDR1 SEHNR, CDR2 FQNEAQ (reference sequence). The junction had 8 bases not matched to a gene; V was cut back by 5 bases and J by 5 bases.

The V gene is TRBV11-1, the J gene TRBJ1-4; 8 bases map to TRBD1. The J segment lost 7 bases and the V segment lost 6 bases, leaving 7 bases of the junction unmatched. The CDR3 is 14 residues long. CDR1 SGHAT and CDR2 FQDESV come from the germline V gene (reference sequence). The DNA of the CDR3 is TGTGCCAGCAGGCCTCAGGGGGCCGGTGAAAAACTGTTTTTT. This translates into CASRPQGAGEKLFF. Supplemented by reference TRBV11-1 and TRBJ1-4, the full variable domain reads EAEVAQSPRYKITEKSQAVAFWCDPISGHATLYWYRQILGQGPELLVQFQDESVVDDSQLPKDRFSAERLKGVDSTLKIQPAELGDSAMYLCASRPQGAGEKLFFGSGTQLSVL.

The rearrangement uses TRBV5-1 and TRBJ1-1, with D uncertain. Germline V gives CDR1 SGHRS, CDR2 YFSETQ. Trimming stripped 0 bases from V and 3 bases from J, with 15 bases between. The CDR3 has 16 residues. CDR3 residues: CASSLVEPSPDTEAFF. The CDR3 nucleotides are TGCGCCAGCAGCTTGGTGGAGCCAAGTCCTGACACTGAAGCTTTCTTT.

The chain couples TRBV7-9 to TRBJ2-1; 8 positions agree with TRBD2. CDR1 is SEHNR and CDR2 is FQNEAQ in the germline V gene (reference sequence). J gave up 7 bases and V 2 bases, and 16 bases lay outside the gene matches. The CDR3 is made up of 18 amino acids. The CDR3 coding sequence is TGTGCCAGCAGCTTAAAGGGGTCGGGGGGGCTTCTCTCAAATGAGCAGTTCTTC. Protein sequence: CASSLKGSGGLLSNEQFF.

This rearrangement joins TRBV5-1 to TRBJ2-1; tentative D call: TRBD2 (5 bases). With 0 bases removed from V and 9 bases from J, the gap between germline ends came to 7 bases. The germline V gene encodes CDR1 SGHRS and CDR2 YFSETQ. This CDR3 comprises 12 residues. The CDR3 DNA reads as TGCGCCAGCAGCTTGGGGGCGGGTGAGCAGTTCTTC. The encoded protein is CASSLGAGEQFF.

The chain links TRBV19 to TRBJ2-7; the D is unclear. V was shortened by 7 bases and J by 2 bases, with 12 bases between the two germline ends. This CDR3 comprises 13 residues. In germline, CDR1 is LNHDA, CDR2 SQIVND (reference sequence). In nucleotides, the CDR3 is TGTGCCAGTATCGTCCCAGGTACCTACGAGCAGTACTTC. Residues: CASIVPGTYEQYF.

V usage is TRBV7-2 and J usage is TRBJ1-2; TRBD1 is a possible D gene (6 bases). This CDR3 has 16 residues. Germline V gene sequence: CDR1 SGHTA, CDR2 FQGNSA. V was cut by 0 bases and J by 0 bases, with 11 bases left in between. In DNA, the CDR3 is TGTGCCAGCAGCTTAGCCAGACAGGCCTCTAACTATGGCTACACCTTC. Translation gives CASSLARQASNYGYTF.

The chain joins TRBV5-1 to TRBJ2-5, with D possibly matching TRBD1 (5 bases). Trimming pared 0 bases from V and 4 bases from J, leaving 13 bases between. Per the germline V gene, CDR1 is SGHRS and CDR2 is YFSETQ. The CDR3 is 15 amino acids. Here the CDR3 reads CASSLGAGRSETQYF. The DNA for the CDR3 is TGCGCCAGCAGCTTGGGGGCAGGGCGGTCAGAGACCCAGTACTTC. Combining the CDR3 with reference TRBV5-1 and TRBJ2-5 gives the whole variable domain KAGVTQTPRYLIKTRGQQVTLSCSPISGHRSVSWYQQTPGQGLQFLFEYFSETQRNKGNFPGRFSGRQFSNSRSEMNVSTLELGDSALYLCASSLGAGRSETQYFGPGTRLLVL.

The chain employs TRBV7-2 and TRBJ2-3; tentative D call: TRBD2 (5 bases). The CDR3 sequence is 13 residues long. Germline-derived CDR1 and CDR2 are SGHTA and FQGNSA. In DNA, the CDR3 is TGTGGCTCTGGGAGCGGCCCCACAGATACGCAGTATTTT. It encodes CGSGSGPTDTQYF. Full variable domain (rest looked up from reference TRBV7-2 and TRBJ2-3): GAGVSQSPSNKVTEKGKDVELRCDPISGHTALYWYRQSLGQGLEFLIYFQGNSAPDKSGLPSDRFSAERTGGSVSTLTIQRTQQEDSAVYLCGSGSGPTDTQYFGPGTRLTVL.

The DNA for the CDR3 is TGCGCCAGCAGCCAGGGGCGGGGGTCAGATACGCAGTATTTT. Translation: CASSQGRGSDTQYF. The genes are TRBV5-1 and TRBJ2-3, with a weak D call TRBD2 (7 bases). There are 14 residues in the CDR3. V gave up 4 bases and J gave up 4 bases, with 13 bases separating them. Germline V gene data show CDR1 as SGHRS and CDR2 as YFSETQ.

The chain has TRBV9 and TRBJ2-1, with 7 positions matching TRBD2. The CDR3 covers 16 residues. The germline gives CDR1 SGDLS, CDR2 YYNGEE. J lost 4 bases, V lost 0 bases, and 7 bases had no gene match. In DNA, the CDR3 is TGTGCCAGCAGCGTAGGTGCCCTAGCGGAGTACAATGAGCAGTTCTTC. Translated, it gives CASSVGALAEYNEQFF. Full variable domain (missing parts from reference TRBV9 and TRBJ2-1): DSGVTQTPKHLITATGQRVTLRCSPRSGDLSVYWYQQSLDQGLQFLIQYYNGEERAKGNILERFSAQQFPDLHSELNLSSLELGDSALYFCASSVGALAEYNEQFFGPGTRLTVL.

J is TRBJ2-5 and V is TRBV7-2; TRBD1 matches at 9 bases. The J segment lost 3 bases and the V segment lost 6 bases, leaving 5 bases of the junction unmatched. The CDR3 consists of 14 residues. The germline V gene has CDR1 SGHTA and CDR2 FQGNSA. CDR3 in amino acids: CASSQQGAKETQYF. The CDR3 DNA follows: TGTGCCAGCAGTCAACAGGGGGCCAAAGAGACCCAGTACTTC.

This chain uses TRBV7-6 with TRBJ2-5, with 10 positions matching TRBD1. The CDR3 totals 15 residues. Germline CDR1 and CDR2: SGHVS and FNYEAQ. The J segment lost 1 base and the V segment lost 5 bases, leaving 4 bases of the junction unmatched. CDR3 in DNA: TGTGCCAGCAGCCAGGGGACAGGGGTCCAAGAGACCCAGTACTTC. Protein sequence: CASSQGTGVQETQYF. The variable domain in full, with the rest retrieved from reference TRBV7-6 and TRBJ2-5, is GAGVSQSPRYKVTKRGQDVALRCDPISGHVSLYWYRQALGQGPEFLTYFNYEAQQDKSGLPNDRFSAERPEGSISTLTIQRTEQRDSAMYRCASSQGTGVQETQYFGPGTRLLVL.

This chain uses TRBV30 with TRBJ2-1; D gene unclear. CDR3 length: 11 amino acids. V lost 2 bases, J lost 9 bases, and 8 bases lay in between. Germline V gives CDR1 GTSNPN, CDR2 SVGIG (reference sequence). The CDR3 sequence: CAWSPTVEQFF. The DNA for the CDR3 is TGTGCCTGGAGTCCTACGGTTGAGCAGTTCTTC.

The chain combines TRBV18 with TRBJ1-4; 8 bases fit TRBD1. The CDR3 runs 15 residues. The trim removed 2 bases at V and 2 bases at J, leaving 1 base unmatched. In germline, CDR1 is KGHSH, CDR2 LQKENI. The CDR3 DNA reads TGTGCCAGCTCACCAAGGACAGGGACTAATGAAAAACTGTTTTTT. This codes for CASSPRTGTNEKLFF.

The CDR3: CASSPFGTGQETQYF. The CDR3 coding sequence is TGTGCCAGCAGTCCGTTTGGGACAGGACAAGAGACCCAGTACTTC. This chain connects TRBV2 to TRBJ2-5, with 8 positions matching TRBD1. The V gene's germline CDR1 is SNHLY and CDR2 FYNNEI. Losses at the gene ends were 5 bases for V and 2 bases for J; bases not matched to a gene: 7. The CDR3 runs 15 residues.